A selection of T cell receptor beta chains follows, all from one sample in a study of blood T cell repertoires in COVID-19. Method: immunoSEQ multiplex PCR; TCRdb's copy keeps in-frame clones and lacks some. The profile shows fewer than 250,000 clones, 70% to 85% of them singletons. Sequenced input: PBMCs or T cells enriched from blood (not recorded which). Receptors were obtained from a man in his 60s who had recovered from COVID-19. Both conserved end residues are part of each CDR3. The order of the fields is CDR3 length, J gene, D gene, V gene, CDR3 DNA, CDR3 protein. The D gene is left open where the match is weak.

>18|TRBJ2-2|-|TRBV5-4
TGTGCCAGCAGCTTTCCCCAAGGGGGGAGGGTCGGCACCGGGGAGCTGTTTTTT
CASSFPQGGRVGTGELFF
>16|TRBJ1-3|TRBD1|TRBV6-1
TGTGCCAGCAGTGCGGGGACAGCTGACTCTGGAAACACCATATATTTT
CASSAGTADSGNTIYF
>13|TRBJ1-2|TRBD1|TRBV2
TGTGCCAGCAGAAACAGGGGAAACTATGGCTACACCTTC
CASRNRGNYGYTF
>15|TRBJ1-2|TRBD1|TRBV6-5
TGTGCCAGCAGTTACTCGTCCGGGACAGGCGGCGGCTACACCTTC
CASSYSSGTGGGYTF
>18|TRBJ1-1|-|TRBV7-8
TGTGCCAGCAGCACGAGGACTCTCGATACCCGCGGCGGGACTGAAGCTTTCTTT
CASSTRTLDTRGGTEAFF
>13|TRBJ2-1|-|TRBV2
TGTGCCAGCAGTGATGGGGGGTCATTTGAGCAGTTCTTC
CASSDGGSFEQFF
>14|TRBJ2-2|-|TRBV5-1
TGCGCCAGCAGCTTGGAGGGCGGGACCGGGGAGCTGTTTTTT
CASSLEGGTGELFF
>20|TRBJ2-2|-|TRBV19
TGTGCCAGTAGTCTCCACCCGAGGGCAAACGCCCTCAGGTACACCGGGGAGCTGTTTTTT
CASSLHPRANALRYTGELFF
>14|TRBJ1-6|-|TRBV27
TGTGCCAGCAGTTTTCGAGGGAGAGGCTCACCCCTCCACTTT
CASSFRGRGSPLHF
>13|TRBJ1-2|TRBD1|TRBV6-5
TGTGCCAGCAGCCAACGGACAGGGGATGGCTACACCTTC
CASSQRTGDGYTF
>16|TRBJ1-4|-|TRBV6-2/TRBV6-3
TGTGCCAGCAGTTCGCCTTACAGGATAAGTCATGAAAAACTGTTTTTT
CASSSPYRISHEKLFF
>16|TRBJ2-3|-|TRBV4-3
TGCGCCAGCAGCCAAGTTGGGCCGGGGGGCCCGGATACGCAGTATTTT
CASSQVGPGGPDTQYF